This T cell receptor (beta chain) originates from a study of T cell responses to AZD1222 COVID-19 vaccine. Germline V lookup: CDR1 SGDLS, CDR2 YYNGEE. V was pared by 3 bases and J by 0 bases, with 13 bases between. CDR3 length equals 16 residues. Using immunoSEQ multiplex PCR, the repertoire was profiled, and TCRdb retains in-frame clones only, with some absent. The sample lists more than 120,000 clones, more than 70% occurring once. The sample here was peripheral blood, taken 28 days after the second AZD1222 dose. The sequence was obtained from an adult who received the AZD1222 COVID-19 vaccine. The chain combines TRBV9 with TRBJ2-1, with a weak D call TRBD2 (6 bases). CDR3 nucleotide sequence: TGTGCCAGCAGCGAGGGACTGTTGAGCTCCTACAATGAGCAGTTCTTC. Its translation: CASSEGLLSSYNEQFF.